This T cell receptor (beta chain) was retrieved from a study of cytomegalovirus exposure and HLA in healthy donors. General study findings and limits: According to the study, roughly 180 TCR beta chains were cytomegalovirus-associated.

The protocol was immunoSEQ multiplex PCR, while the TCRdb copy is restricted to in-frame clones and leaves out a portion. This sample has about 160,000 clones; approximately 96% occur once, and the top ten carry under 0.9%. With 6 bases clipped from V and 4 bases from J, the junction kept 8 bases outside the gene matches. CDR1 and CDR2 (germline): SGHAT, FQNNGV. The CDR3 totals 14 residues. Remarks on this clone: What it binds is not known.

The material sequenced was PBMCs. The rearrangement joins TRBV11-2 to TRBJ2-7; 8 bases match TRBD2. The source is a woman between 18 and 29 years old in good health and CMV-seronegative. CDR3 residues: CASRRGGRDYEQYF. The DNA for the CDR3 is TGTGCCAGCAGACGGGGGGGGAGGGATTACGAGCAGTACTTC.